This T cell receptor beta chain was documented in a study of OX40 agonist ivuxolimab in advanced cancers. General notes on the study: The costimulatory receptor OX40 (CD134) was targeted by ivuxolimab, a fully human IgG2 agonistic monoclonal antibody. Of the roughly 53 patients in dose escalation, about 19 had hepatocellular carcinoma, about 15 had melanoma, 9 had renal cell carcinoma and 9 had head and neck cancer. Patients were allowed to have had prior anti-PD-1, anti-PD-L1 or anti-CTLA-4 therapy, and around 37% of the dose-escalation patients had previously received checkpoint inhibitors. The paper reports the monotherapy dose-escalation portion (N of about 50 patients) of the phase I ivuxolimab trial. The point of sequencing TCRbeta in the periphery was to test whether ivuxolimab changed TCR sequence diversity and drove clonal T-cell expansion. The dose-escalation cohort was around 83% male with a mean age of around 64 years, ranging from roughly 23 to 79. Partial responses occurred in three dose-escalation patients: two with cutaneous melanoma and one with hepatocellular carcinoma. Intravenous ivuxolimab was administered to patients every 2 weeks at six dose levels: 0.01, 0.1, 0.3, 1.5, 3 and 10 mg/kg. Paper-wide results and their limitations: At doses from 0.1 to 3.0 mg/kg, clonal expansion was seen in both CD4+ and CD8+ blood T cells between baseline and week 6. Low levels of normalized T-cell clonal expansion were also seen in some patients who did not respond. In the 0.1-3.0 mg/kg groups, partial responders had among the lowest normalized peripheral clonal expansion, particularly in CD8+ T cells. The antigen specificity of the clonally expanded peripheral T cells was not determined. After ivuxolimab, CD8+ T cells had more expanded clones than CD4+ T cells on average.

To sequence the TCRbeta CDR3 region, genomic DNA was isolated from the sorted cells. TCRbeta CDR3 regions were sequenced using the immunoSEQ Assay. As stored in TCRdb, this immuneACCESS dataset retains in-frame rearrangements with V and J assigned. A fraction of the clones does not appear; measured against another copy, unresolved V genes explain less than half of the discrepancy, and the remainder lacks a known reason. The sample records roughly 120,000 clones, roughly 89% of which are singletons. 0.27% of the sample is in the top ten clones. Taken from the germline V gene, the CDR1 and CDR2 loops are LGHNA and YNFKEQ. V and J lose 4 bases and 7 bases, and a span of 14 bases separates them. The CDR3 spans 14 residues, from the cysteine through the phenylalanine. Left in the record is the CDR3 DNA by itself, 42 bases read in frame from the first base. As concerns this clone: No antigen is known for it. No quality values exist for individual bases; no much larger clone is one base distant.

Patients with a history of autoimmune disease or receiving systemic immunosuppression were excluded from the trial. In every dose cohort, peripheral blood was drawn for TCR sequencing at baseline, cycle 4 day 1, and cycle 7 day 1. Samples came from an open-label, multicenter, first-in-human phase I dose-escalation trial of ivuxolimab. The trial enrolled adults with locally advanced or metastatic head and neck squamous cell, hepatocellular, melanoma or renal cell carcinoma. CD4+ and CD8+ T cells were sorted separately from peripheral blood before TCR sequencing. This chain joins TRBV4-2 to TRBJ2-1; perhaps TRBD2 is the D gene, with 5 bases matching. The sequencing used CD4+ or CD8+ T cells sorted from blood, collected in a trial of the OX40 agonist ivuxolimab. The receptor was derived from an adult with an advanced solid tumor such as melanoma, head and neck, liver or kidney cancer. The CDR3 loop reads CASSPRSGWNEQFF. The nucleotides read TGTGCCAGCAGCCCCCGGTCGGGGTGGAATGAGCAGTTCTTC.